Listed below are T cell receptor beta chains from one sample, sequenced in a study of T-cell reconstitution after alpha-beta-depleted transplantation in children. TCRdb passed the PCR reads through MiXCR, listing each CDR3 protein once. The sample comprises approximately 220,000 distinct CDR3 sequences, about 15% of which are singletons, and approximately 40% rests with the top ten. This sample comprised PBMCs, mostly from graft donor cells, obtained 360 days after TCRalphabeta/CD19-depleted stem cell transplant. The receptors derive from a male patient aged 2-15 years who had a stem cell transplant for acute lymphoblastic leukemia, so the T cells may come from the graft donor. CDR3s include the opening cysteine and the closing phenylalanine or tryptophan. A D gene is named only where the DNA matches it firmly. The size field is filled for only some rows; it gives once, few, many or a size class.

d_call j_call clone_size v_call cdr3_nt cdr3_aa
NA TRBJ1-2 NA TRBV7-9 TGTGCCAGCAGCTTGACCGGAGTTGGCTACACCTTC CASSLTGVGYTF
NA TRBJ2-5 NA TRBV2 TGTGCCAGCAGTGAGAAGACCCAGTACTTC CASSEKTQYF
NA TRBJ2-3 few TRBV7-3 TGTGCCAGCAGCTTTCTGGGGCTGGGAGATACGCAGTATTTT CASSFLGLGDTQYF
TRBD1 TRBJ2-5 NA TRBV6-2/TRBV6-3 TGTGCCAGCAGTTACGAGGGGGCTCTGGAGACCCAGTACTTC CASSYEGALETQYF
TRBD1 TRBJ1-1 few TRBV27 TGTGCCAGCAGTTTATCGCCGGACAGGGCGAACACTGAAGCTTTCTTT CASSLSPDRANTEAFF
NA TRBJ1-5 NA TRBV5-6 TGTGCCAGCAGCTTGGACAGGGCCGGGGAAGGTCAGCCCCAGCATTTT CASSLDRAGEGQPQHF
TRBD2 TRBJ2-1 few TRBV3-1 TGTGCCATCCAAGCGGGGGGGCCCATAAATGAGCAGTTCTTC CAIQAGGPINEQFF
TRBD2 TRBJ2-3 few TRBV6-2/TRBV6-3 TGTGCCAGCAGTTACCAGCGGGGCCCTAGCACAGATACGCAGTATTTT CASSYQRGPSTDTQYF
TRBD2 TRBJ2-1 NA TRBV12-3/TRBV12-4 TGTGCCACCGATACGAGGCGGGGGGACCTGCATGAGCAGTTCTTC CATDTRRGDLHEQFF
NA TRBJ2-2 many TRBV12-3/TRBV12-4 TGTGCCAGCAGTTTAGGGACTAACACCGGGGAGCTGTTTTTT CASSLGTNTGELFF